Included here is one T cell receptor (beta chain) sequence, with context. V lost 1 base to trimming and J lost 6 bases, with 12 bases between them. This CDR3 is built from 14 residues. The germline CDR1 and CDR2 sequences are LNHDA and SQIVND (reference sequence). PCR amplification relied on 60 Vbeta primers (plus 13 Jbeta primers). TCRdb's table, derived via immunoSEQ multiplex PCR, lists solely in-frame clones and lacks some. This sample lists around 34,000 clones; its ten largest clones have 1.5% to 2%. The data originate from a study of cytomegalovirus exposure and HLA in healthy donors. The sequence came from a woman between 40 and 55 years old in good health and CMV-seropositive. Sequences were obtained from PBMCs. The gene calls are TRBV19 and TRBJ1-2; D unclear. The CDR3, as DNA: TGTGCCAGTAGTATAGCTAACGGTCTTAATGGCTACACCTTC. Translated, it gives CASSIANGLNGYTF. The whole variable domain, filled in from reference TRBV19 and TRBJ1-2, reads DGGITQSPKYLFRKEGQNVTLSCEQNLNHDAMYWYRQDPGQGLRLIYYSQIVNDFQKGDIAEGYSVSREKKESFPLTVTSAQKNPTAFYLCASSIANGLNGYTFGSGTRLTVV.